Listed below are T cell receptor beta chains from one sample, sequenced in a study of technical replicates of blood from several donors. Clones were read by immunoSEQ multiplex PCR, and TCRdb kept only the in-frame ones, dropping some. The table lists more than 9,500 clones, under 95% of them singletons. The specimen was PBMCs. The receptor set was obtained from a human donor in good health. Each CDR3 is given with its conserved first and last residue. Each record gives: J gene, D gene, clone size, V gene, CDR3 protein, CDR3 DNA. D genes are given only for firm matches. Expanded clones are given a class, and other clones once, few, many or no size at all.

>TRBJ1-2|TRBD1|few|TRBV7-9
CASSATGEAGYTF
TGTGCCAGCAGCGCTACAGGGGAGGCTGGCTACACCTTC
>TRBJ1-4|TRBD1|NA|TRBV18
CASSPPGTGGEKLFF
TGTGCCAGCTCACCACCGGGGACAGGGGGTGAAAAACTGTTTTTT
>TRBJ1-4|NA|NA|TRBV30
CAGQTTGGEKLFF
TGTGCCGGACAAACCACCGGGGGTGAAAAACTGTTTTTT
>TRBJ2-1|NA|NA|TRBV2
CASRAQGGSYNEQFF
TGTGCCAGCAGGGCCCAAGGGGGCTCCTACAATGAGCAGTTCTTC
>TRBJ1-2|TRBD1|once|TRBV11-2
CASRVDRGNGYTF
TGTGCCAGCAGGGTCGACAGGGGCAATGGCTACACCTTC
>TRBJ1-1|NA|NA|TRBV4-1
CASSRGGADTEAFF
TGCGCCAGCAGTCGCGGGGGGGCGGACACTGAAGCTTTCTTT
>TRBJ2-7|TRBD2|once|TRBV27
CASSRGRVLYEQYF
TGTGCCAGCAGCCGCGGGAGGGTGTTATACGAGCAGTACTTC
>TRBJ1-2|NA|NA|TRBV6-1
CASSESMPDGYTF
TGTGCCAGCAGTGAATCCATGCCGGATGGCTACACCTTC
>TRBJ2-2|TRBD2|NA|TRBV7-6
CASSLASWASGFPGELFF
TGTGCCAGCAGCTTAGCTTCTTGGGCTAGCGGGTTCCCCGGGGAGCTGTTTTTT
>TRBJ2-7|TRBD2|NA|TRBV11-2
CASSPAASGTYEQYF
TGTGCCAGCAGCCCAGCAGCTAGCGGGACGTACGAGCAGTACTTC
>TRBJ2-2|NA|NA|TRBV18
CASSKAGVAGELFF
TGTGCCAGCTCAAAAGCAGGGGTCGCCGGGGAGCTGTTTTTT
>TRBJ2-5|NA|NA|TRBV5-1
CASSLTGRETQYF
TGCGCCAGCAGCTTGACAGGGCGAGAGACCCAGTACTTC
>TRBJ1-1|NA|NA|TRBV29-1
CSVWNTEAFF
TGCAGCGTCTGGAACACTGAAGCTTTCTTT
>TRBJ2-7|TRBD2|NA|TRBV12-5
CASALGTSGSYEQYF
TGTGCTAGTGCCTTAGGGACTAGCGGGAGCTACGAGCAGTACTTC
>TRBJ2-5|TRBD1|NA|TRBV6-1
CASSAKQGDQETQYF
TGTGCCAGCAGTGCAAAACAGGGGGACCAAGAGACCCAGTACTTC
>TRBJ2-6|NA|NA|TRBV6-5
CASSSGARGANVLTF
TGTGCCAGCAGTTCTGGGGCGCGAGGGGCCAACGTCCTGACTTTC
>TRBJ2-1|NA|NA|TRBV6-1
CASSLYGTDNNEQFF
TGTGCCAGCAGCCTTTACGGGACTGACAACAATGAGCAGTTCTTC
>TRBJ2-7|NA|NA|TRBV18
CASSLAGQTLYEQYF
TGTGCCAGCTCACTTGCGGGACAGACTCTCTACGAGCAGTACTTC